This TCR beta chain was sequenced for a study of T-cell reconstitution after alpha-beta-depleted transplantation in children. Study-wide points: Surviving thymic progenitors and recipient T cells were the source of high TCRbeta diversity at day 60 in some patients. Two months or so post-transplant, alpha-beta T cells reportedly derived from several hundred expanded graft clones.

Unique molecular identifiers were incorporated during preparation of the TCRbeta library. TCRdb itself ran the PCR reads through MiXCR, one entry per CDR3 protein. The data contain a few hundred thousand distinct CDR3 sequences, around two fifths of them seen just once; the ten biggest clones take up approximately 30%. In its sample, this clonotype was seen a few times. Antigen specificity is unknown. The CDR3 consists of 16 residues. V was pared by 4 bases and J by 2 bases, with 8 bases of the junction left unmatched. The germline gives CDR1 MNHEY, CDR2 SMNVEV (reference sequence). This TCR was sampled from a girl aged 2 to 10 with aplastic anemia, due to receive a stem cell transplant. This specimen consisted of PBMCs, obtained before TCRalphabeta/CD19-depleted stem cell transplant. The chain couples TRBV27 to TRBJ2-1, with 7 nucleotides matching TRBD2. CDR3 protein: CASSSPGGGAYNEQFF. DNA for the CDR3: TGTGCCAGCAGTTCCCCTGGGGGAGGGGCCTACAATGAGCAGTTCTTC.